What follows are 17 T cell receptor beta chains derived from one specimen sequenced in a study of early T cells in non-severe SARS-CoV-2 infection. TCRdb re-called the 5' RACE reads through MiXCR, storing one row per CDR3 protein. There are some 35,000 distinct CDR3 sequences in the sample; 3.9% occur only once, and more than 8% lies in the top ten. Material for sequencing was whole blood. The receptors originated from an adult who was a healthcare worker with PCR-confirmed SARS-CoV-2 infection or an uninfected control (not recorded which).

This rearrangement joins TRBV19 to TRBJ1-5; 7 nucleotides align to TRBD1. Germline-derived CDR1 and CDR2 are LNHDA and SQIVND (reference sequence). The CDR3 extends over 15 amino acids. The V and J ends lost 0 bases and 4 bases, in that order; junction bases with no gene match: 3. CDR3 loop: CASSIEGTANQPQHF. Written as DNA, the CDR3 is TGTGCCAGTAGTATAGAAGGGACAGCTAATCAGCCCCAGCATTTT.

This clonotype has ten or more counts. This sequence joins TRBV7-2 and TRBJ2-1; TRBD2 matches 10 bases. The germline V gene has CDR1 SGHTA and CDR2 FQGNSA. V lost 5 bases to trimming and J lost 6 bases; unmatched junction nucleotides: 10. This CDR3 comprises 16 residues. The CDR3 DNA sequence: TGTGCCAGCAGCCGGGGACCCACTAGCGGGACCAATGAGCAGTTCTTC. It codes for CASSRGPTSGTNEQFF.

There are many counts of this clonotype. V is TRBV20-1 and J is TRBJ2-6, with D maybe TRBD1 (6 bases). The germline CDR1 and CDR2 sequences are DFQATT and SNEGSKA (reference sequence). V lost 0 bases, J lost 3 bases, and 21 bases lay in between. CDR3 size: 19 residues. The CDR3 DNA is TGCAGTGCTAGAGATAGGGAGACTCTAGGGGGAGTTGGGGCCAACGTCCTGACTTTC. Translated, it gives CSARDRETLGGVGANVLTF.

This clonotype is medium-sized (0.01 to 0.1%) within its sample. The chain recombines TRBV20-1 with TRBJ2-6; D is perhaps TRBD1 (5 bases). This CDR3 has 18 residues. Looked up from germline, CDR1 is DFQATT and CDR2 is SNEGSKA (reference sequence). The V end was cut by 5 bases, the J end by 1 base, with 21 bases between. The CDR3 reads CSASRASGSRSGANVLTF. For the CDR3, the DNA is TGCAGTGCTTCCCGCGCCTCAGGGTCTCGGTCTGGGGCCAACGTCCTGACTTTC.

A few counts support this clonotype. The CDR3 is CASSYSHTSGGTYEQYF. CDR3 bases: TGTGCCAGCAGTTACTCCCACACTAGCGGGGGTACCTACGAGCAGTACTTC. The V gene is TRBV6-2 or TRBV6-3, the J gene TRBJ2-7; TRBD2 agrees at 11 bases. J gave up 2 bases and V 0 bases, and 6 bases lay outside the gene matches. The CDR3 has 17 amino acids. Looked up from germline, CDR1 is MNHEY and CDR2 is SVGEGT.

This clonotype was seen at least ten times. The V and J genes are TRBV29-1 and TRBJ1-4; maybe TRBD1 (5 bases). Per the germline V gene, CDR1 is SQVTM and CDR2 is ANQGSEA. V was pared by 4 bases and J by 2 bases, with 11 bases between. The CDR3 is made up of 14 amino acids. In DNA, the CDR3 is TGCAGCGTTGGCGCGGAGGGGACTAATGAAAAACTGTTTTTT. Translating gives CSVGAEGTNEKLFF.

This clonotype has at least ten counts. This sequence joins TRBV5-1 and TRBJ2-1, with a possible D match to TRBD1 (5 bases). Germline CDR1 SGHRS, CDR2 YFSETQ. The length of the CDR3 is 12 residues. The ends were cut back, 2 bases at V and 6 bases at J, with 6 bases in the middle. The DNA for the CDR3 is TGCGCCAGCAGCTTCCAGGGCAATGAGCAGTTCTTC. This codes for CASSFQGNEQFF. Looking up the rest from reference TRBV5-1 and TRBJ2-1 gives the full variable domain: KAGVTQTPRYLIKTRGQQVTLSCSPISGHRSVSWYQQTPGQGLQFLFEYFSETQRNKGNFPGRFSGRQFSNSRSEMNVSTLELGDSALYLCASSFQGNEQFFGPGTRLTVL.

This clonotype was detected many times. V and J are TRBV20-1 and TRBJ1-1; TRBD1 aligns across 7 bases. This CDR3 is built from 13 residues. V lost 6 bases to trimming and J lost 4 bases; unmatched junction nucleotides: 8. CDR1 and CDR2 (germline): DFQATT, SNEGSKA (reference sequence). The CDR3 loop reads CSAPQGGGTEAFF. The CDR3 coding sequence is TGCAGTGCGCCCCAGGGGGGGGGCACTGAAGCTTTCTTT.

This clonotype was recorded at least ten times. The gene calls are TRBV28 and TRBJ2-2, with D possibly called TRBD1 or TRBD2 (5 bases each). The CDR3 loop spans 14 amino acids. Germline CDR1 reads MDHEN; CDR2 reads SYDVKM. V dropped 2 bases and J dropped 6 bases, with 10 bases sitting between them. In DNA, the CDR3 is TGTGCCAGCAGTTTAACAGGCGGGCCCGGGGAGCTGTTTTTT. Encoded protein: CASSLTGGPGELFF.

This clonotype was seen at least ten times. The chain employs TRBV12-3 or TRBV12-4 and TRBJ1-1; 7 bases are shared with TRBD1. The CDR3 runs 15 residues. J lost 8 bases, V lost 5 bases, and 14 bases had no gene match. CDR3 sequence (DNA): TGTGCCAGCAGTCTCCGACAGGGATCAACTGGGGAAGCTTTCTTT. This codes for CASSLRQGSTGEAFF.

This clonotype was found many times. The gene calls are TRBV5-4 and TRBJ2-7, with D tentatively TRBD1 or TRBD2 (5 bases each). The CDR3 loop spans 14 amino acids. Germline loops: CDR1 SGHNT, CDR2 YYREEE (reference sequence). Trimming stripped 2 bases from V and 4 bases from J, with 13 bases between. CDR3 protein: CASSFERTNYEQYF. The DNA of the CDR3 is TGTGCCAGCAGCTTTGAGCGGACAAATTACGAGCAGTACTTC.

This clonotype appeared many times. V gene TRBV19 combines with J gene TRBJ2-1; D remains ambiguous. Trimming cost V 4 bases and J 0 bases, with 4 bases left between them. The CDR3 has 13 amino acids. CDR1 is LNHDA, CDR2 SQIVND, per germline (reference sequence). CDR3 DNA sequence: TGTGCCAGTAGTAGGAGCTCCTACAATGAGCAGTTCTTC. Residues: CASSRSSYNEQFF.

This rearrangement joins TRBV28 to TRBJ1-5; TRBD1 agrees at 7 bases. The junction had 10 bases not matched to a gene; V was cut back by 10 bases and J by 4 bases. CDR1 is MDHEN, CDR2 SYDVKM, per germline. The CDR3 length is 14 residues. CDR3 bases: TGTGCCAACAGCCGCCGGGACAGAAATCAGCCCCAGCATTTT. It specifies CANSRRDRNQPQHF.

This clonotype was seen at least ten times. The chain recombines TRBV18 with TRBJ1-5, with D tentatively TRBD1 (5 bases). Germline V gives CDR1 KGHSH, CDR2 LQKENI. The CDR3 loop spans 13 amino acids. Trimming pared 5 bases from V and 12 bases from J, leaving 17 bases between. CDR3 amino acids: CASSGEGTARQHF. The CDR3 DNA reads as TGTGCCAGCTCAGGGGAGGGGACGGCGCGCCAGCATTTT. The full variable domain, rest sourced from reference TRBV18 and TRBJ1-5, is NAGVMQNPRHLVRRRGQEARLRCSPMKGHSHVYWYRQLPEEGLKFMVYLQKENIIDESGMPKERFSAEFPKEGPSILRIQQVVRGDSAAYFCASSGEGTARQHFGDGTRLSIL.

This clonotype was seen many times. The rearrangement joins TRBV12-5 to TRBJ2-5, with 7 bases that match TRBD1. The CDR3 is 14 amino acids. Germline CDR1 and CDR2: LGHNT and FRNRAP. V gave up 8 bases and J gave up 5 bases; unmatched junction bases: 11. Here the CDR3 DNA reads TGTGCTAGTTCCCAATCAGGGGGAAGTGAGACCCAGTACTTC. Protein sequence: CASSQSGGSETQYF.

Many counts were recorded for this clonotype. This chain joins TRBV12-3 or TRBV12-4 and TRBJ2-7; the D gene is possibly TRBD1 (5 bases). Trimming took 2 bases from V and 4 from J, leaving 12 bases between them. The length of the CDR3 is 14 residues. CDR3 region: CASSLSQGSYEQYV. The CDR3 DNA is TGTGCCAGCAGTTTAAGCCAGGGTTCTTACGAGCAGTACGTC.

This clonotype is labeled medium-sized. The chain carries TRBV20-1 and TRBJ2-1; D remains unclear. Germline V lookup: CDR1 DFQATT, CDR2 SNEGSKA (reference sequence). Trimming removed 6 bases at V and 3 bases at J, with 6 bases between. The length of the CDR3 is 11 residues. In DNA form, the CDR3 reads TGCAGTGCGAGCATCTACAATGAGCAGTTCTTC. This translates into CSASIYNEQFF.